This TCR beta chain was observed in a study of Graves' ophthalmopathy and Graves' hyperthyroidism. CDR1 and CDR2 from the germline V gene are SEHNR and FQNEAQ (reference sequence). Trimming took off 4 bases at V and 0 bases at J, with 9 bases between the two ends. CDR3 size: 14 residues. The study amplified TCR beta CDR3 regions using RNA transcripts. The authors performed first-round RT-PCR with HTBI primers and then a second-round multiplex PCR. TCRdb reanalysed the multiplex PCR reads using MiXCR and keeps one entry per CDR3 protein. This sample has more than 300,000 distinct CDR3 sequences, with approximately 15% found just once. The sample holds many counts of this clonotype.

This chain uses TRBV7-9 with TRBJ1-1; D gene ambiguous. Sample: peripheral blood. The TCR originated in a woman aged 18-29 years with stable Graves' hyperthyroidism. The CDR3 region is CASSSPLMNTEAFF. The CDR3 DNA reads TGTGCCAGCAGCTCCCCTCTCATGAACACTGAAGCTTTCTTT.